These 13 T cell receptor beta chains were sequenced from one sample in a study of PD-1 blockade in classical Hodgkin lymphoma. Exposure to brentuximab vedotin varied, and each patient had relapsed following autologous stem cell transplantation. The CD4+ T cells used were purified from thawed PBMCs through magnetic negative selection. The data were produced by immunoSEQ multiplex PCR, yet TCRdb's version contains in-frame clones alone and is incomplete. Here the sample spans about 35,000 clones, around nine tenths being singletons. The material was CD4+ T cells from blood, obtained at baseline. These receptor sequences come from a human donor with classical Hodgkin lymphoma.

J is TRBJ2-1 and V is TRBV10-3; 8 bases agree with TRBD2. This CDR3 spans 14 amino acids. Per the germline V gene, CDR1 is ENHRY and CDR2 is SYGVKD. The trim removed 9 bases at V and 7 bases at J, leaving 11 bases unmatched. The CDR3 DNA reads as TGTGCCATGAGCTCGGCGGGAGGACGGAATGAGCAGTTCTTC. Protein: CAMSSAGGRNEQFF.

The V call is TRBV10-3, the J call TRBJ1-2; 7 nucleotides line up with TRBD1. Germline CDR1 ENHRY, CDR2 SYGVKD. The V gene end was trimmed by 4 bases and the J gene end by 1 base; junction bases not matched to a gene: 3. This CDR3 has 14 amino acids. The CDR3 nucleotides are TGTGCCATCAGTGTGACAGGGTTTAACTATGGCTACACCTTC. Its protein is CAISVTGFNYGYTF.

CDR3 DNA sequence: TGTGCCAGCAGCTTAGGTCGGCGACTGAACACCGGGGAGCTGTTTTTT. Its translation: CASSLGRRLNTGELFF. The gene calls are TRBV7-3 and TRBJ2-2; no clear D. Trimming pared 2 bases from V and 1 base from J, leaving 11 bases between. The CDR3 runs 16 residues. CDR1 is SGHTA, CDR2 FQGTGA, per germline.

The genes are TRBV14 and TRBJ2-2; 10 bases match TRBD1. With V trimmed by 6 bases and J by 4 bases, 8 bases remained unmatched. This CDR3 contains 16 residues. Germline values: CDR1 SGHDN, CDR2 FVKESK. CDR3 region: CASRATGTGVTGELFF. The DNA for the CDR3 is TGTGCCAGCAGGGCTACCGGGACAGGGGTCACCGGGGAGCTGTTTTTT.

V usage is TRBV2 and J usage is TRBJ1-4; 8 bases map to TRBD1. The CDR3 spans 14 residues. V was clipped by 6 bases and J by 7 bases; unmatched bases: 7. Per the germline V gene, CDR1 is SNHLY and CDR2 is FYNNEI. The CDR3 loop is CASRTRTGSEKLFF. CDR3 in DNA: TGTGCCAGCAGGACTAGGACAGGGAGTGAAAAACTGTTTTTT.

The count of this clone is one. This chain connects TRBV28 to TRBJ2-3; 8 nucleotides align to TRBD1. J lost 2 bases, V lost 5 bases, and 6 bases had no gene match. Germline V gene lookup returns CDR1 MDHEN and CDR2 SYDVKM. The CDR3 spans 15 residues. In DNA, the CDR3 is TGTGCCAGCAGTCCTGACAGGGGTCTCACAGATACGCAGTATTTT. Protein product: CASSPDRGLTDTQYF. Using reference TRBV28 and TRBJ2-3 for the parts outside the CDR3, the full variable domain is DVKVTQSSRYLVKRTGEKVFLECVQDMDHENMFWYRQDPGLGLRLIYFSYDVKMKEKGDIPEGYSVSREKKERFSLILESASTNQTSMYLCASSPDRGLTDTQYFGPGTRLTVL.

The chain joins TRBV11-3 to TRBJ2-1, with D possibly matching TRBD1 (5 bases). V lost 5 bases, J lost 0 bases, and 11 bases lay in between. From germline, CDR1 is SGHNT and CDR2 YENEEA. This CDR3 spans 15 amino acids. The CDR3 loop is CASSARQSSYNEQFF. CDR3 coding DNA: TGTGCCAGCAGCGCACGACAGAGCTCCTACAATGAGCAGTTCTTC.

This clone has more than one count but fewer than ten. V and J are TRBV4-1 and TRBJ2-2; D remains ambiguous. Trimming removed 0 bases at V and 8 bases at J, with 13 bases between. Germline assignment: CDR1 MGHRA and CDR2 YSYEKL. The CDR3 is made up of 15 amino acids. The CDR3 DNA follows: TGCGCCAGCAGCCAAGAGCAGGTGGTATTAGGGGAGCTGTTTTTT. Its protein is CASSQEQVVLGELFF.

The chain combines TRBV14 with TRBJ2-5; 7 bases are shared with TRBD2. The CDR3 has 15 residues. The V and J ends lost 0 bases and 5 bases, in that order; junction bases with no gene match: 6. Germline V gene sequence: CDR1 SGHDN, CDR2 FVKESK. The CDR3 bases are TGTGCCAGCAGCCAAGACTTCGCGGGAGTCGAGACCCAGTACTTC. Its translation: CASSQDFAGVETQYF. Variable domain in full (rest from reference TRBV14 and TRBJ2-5): EAGVTQFPSHSVIEKGQTVTLRCDPISGHDNLYWYRRVMGKEIKFLLHFVKESKQDESGMPNNRFLAERTGGTYSTLKVQPAELEDSGVYFCASSQDFAGVETQYFGPGTRLLVL.

The CDR3 coding sequence is TGTGCCAGCAGCTTAGACCGGAGCTCCTACGAGCAGTACTTC. This translates into CASSLDRSSYEQYF. The chain uses TRBV11-2 and TRBJ2-7; D not resolved. The length of the CDR3 is 14 residues. V was shortened by 0 bases and J by 0 bases, with 6 bases between the two germline ends. Per germline, CDR1 SGHAT and CDR2 FQNNGV.

CDR3 DNA sequence: TGTGCCAGCAGCGTAGTTCCAGCGTCGAACACCGGGGAGCTGTTTTTT. It yields the protein CASSVVPASNTGELFF. This chain links TRBV9 with TRBJ2-2; D is unclear. CDR3 length: 16 amino acids. Germline V gene lookup returns CDR1 SGDLS and CDR2 YYNGEE. V was cut by 0 bases and J by 0 bases, with 9 bases left in between.

This chain connects TRBV7-9 to TRBJ1-1, with 7 bases that match TRBD1. This CDR3 has 15 amino acids. In germline, CDR1 is SEHNR, CDR2 FQNEAQ (reference sequence). V was clipped by 0 bases and J by 4 bases; unmatched bases: 5. CDR3 in amino acids: CASSLAFQGGTEAFF. In DNA form, the CDR3 reads TGTGCCAGCAGCTTAGCGTTCCAGGGGGGCACTGAAGCTTTCTTT.

This clone was seen only once. The rearrangement links TRBV30 to TRBJ2-7; D might be TRBD1 or TRBD2, each matching 5 bases. The CDR3 is 14 residues long. CDR1 is GTSNPN and CDR2 is SVGIG in the germline V gene (reference sequence). The V end was cut by 7 bases, the J end by 3 bases, with 19 bases between. This chain's CDR3 is CASKPGTGGYEQYF. The CDR3 DNA reads as TGTGCCTCGAAACCAGGGACGGGCGGCTACGAGCAGTACTTC.